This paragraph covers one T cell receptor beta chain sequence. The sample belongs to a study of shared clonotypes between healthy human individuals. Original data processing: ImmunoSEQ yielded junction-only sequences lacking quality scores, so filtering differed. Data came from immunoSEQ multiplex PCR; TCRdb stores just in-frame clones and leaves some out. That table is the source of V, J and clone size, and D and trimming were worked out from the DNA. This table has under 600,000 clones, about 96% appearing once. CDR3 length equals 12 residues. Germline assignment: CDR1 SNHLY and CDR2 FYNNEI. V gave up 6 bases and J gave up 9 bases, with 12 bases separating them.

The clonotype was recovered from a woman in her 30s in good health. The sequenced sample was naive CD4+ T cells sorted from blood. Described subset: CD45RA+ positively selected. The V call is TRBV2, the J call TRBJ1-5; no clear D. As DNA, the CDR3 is TGTGCCAGCAGATCTCAAGAGGGGCCCCAGCATTTT. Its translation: CASRSQEGPQHF.